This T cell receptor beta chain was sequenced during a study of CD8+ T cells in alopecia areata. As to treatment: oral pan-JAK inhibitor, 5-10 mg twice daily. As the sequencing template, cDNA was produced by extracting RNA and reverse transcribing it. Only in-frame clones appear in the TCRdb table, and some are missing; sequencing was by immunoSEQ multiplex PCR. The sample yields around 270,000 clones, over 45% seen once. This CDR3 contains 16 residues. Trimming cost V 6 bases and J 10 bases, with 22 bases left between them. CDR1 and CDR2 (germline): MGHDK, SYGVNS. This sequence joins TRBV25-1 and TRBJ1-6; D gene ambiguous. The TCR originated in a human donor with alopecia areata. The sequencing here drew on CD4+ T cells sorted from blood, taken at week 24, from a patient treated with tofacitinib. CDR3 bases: TGTGCCAGCAGCCAGACGACCCTAGCCCCATCGTCACCCCTCCACTTT. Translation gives CASSQTTLAPSSPLHF.